This entry describes one T cell receptor (beta chain). This CDR3 contains 15 residues. Trimming removed 1 base from V and 7 bases from J, with 13 bases in between. CDR1 and CDR2 from the germline V gene are KGHSH and LQKENI. Original processing notes: Reference gene primers were amplified, and this amplification served to estimate nucleated cell counts. This table comes from immunoSEQ multiplex PCR, and its TCRdb copy is limited to in-frame clones, with some not included. V, J and clone size are taken as reported in that table, and D and trimming were inferred from the DNA itself. This sample yields 200,000 to 250,000 clones, of which about 86% are seen a single time; roughly 14% belongs to the top ten. This specimen belongs to a study of blood T cell repertoires in COVID-19. Study details: Donors in the United States, Italy and Spain gave samples during acute or convalescent COVID-19. PBMCs, B-cell-depleted T cells, or T cells provided the cDNA or gDNA that made up the material.

Participants were placed into cohorts based on the clinical history they reported. The chain joins TRBV18 to TRBJ1-4, with D unclear. Material: PBMCs or T cells enriched from blood (not recorded which). The origin of this receptor is a woman aged 45-60 years with acute COVID-19. CDR3 in DNA: TGTGCCAGCTCACCACAGTCGAAAGAGGTTGAAAAACTGTTTTTT. This encodes CASSPQSKEVEKLFF.